The 13 T cell receptor beta chains below all came from one sample that was sequenced in a study of lymphopenia after photon versus proton radiotherapy. Using immunoSEQ multiplex PCR, the repertoire was profiled, and TCRdb retains in-frame clones only, with some absent. The repertoire holds 89,000 or so clones, about four fifths seen once, with approximately 1.4% in the top ten. Sequenced material: peripheral blood, taken from a patient treated with proton-based radiotherapy. The receptors stem from a man in his fifties or sixties with pancreatic cancer.

The chain carries TRBV7-9 and TRBJ1-2, with TRBD1 identical over 8 bases. J was trimmed by 3 bases and V by 5 bases; bases with no gene match: 5. The CDR3 covers 14 residues. The germline V gene has CDR1 SEHNR and CDR2 FQNEAQ (reference sequence). CDR3: CASSNQGADYGYTF. As DNA, the CDR3 is TGTGCCAGCAGCAATCAGGGGGCCGACTATGGCTACACCTTC.

This rearrangement joins TRBV28 to TRBJ2-7; 10 bases are a match to TRBD2. The ends lost 5 bases at V and 2 bases at J; junction bases unmatched: 3. CDR1 MDHEN and CDR2 SYDVKM come from the germline V gene. This CDR3 spans 14 amino acids. The CDR3 nucleotides are TGTGCCAGCAGTCGACTAGCGGGTCCCTACGAGCAGTACTTC. Encoded protein: CASSRLAGPYEQYF.

The chain couples TRBV28 to TRBJ1-2; the D gene is possibly TRBD1 (6 bases). The CDR3 spans 16 residues. Germline V lookup: CDR1 MDHEN, CDR2 SYDVKM. Between the trimmed V and J ends, which lost 2 bases and 2 bases, there was a span of 15 bases. DNA of the CDR3: TGTGCCAGCAGTTTAGGGTATCCAACAGGGAACTATGGCTACACCTTC. Its protein product is CASSLGYPTGNYGYTF.

This clone was detected only a few times. This chain connects TRBV19 to TRBJ2-2; 8 nucleotides agree with TRBD2. CDR3 length: 15 residues. CDR1 is LNHDA, CDR2 SQIVND, per germline (reference sequence). J gave up 2 bases and V 5 bases, and 4 bases lay outside the gene matches. CDR3 in DNA: TGTGCCAGTAGTCAGAGCGGGAGAAACACCGGGGAGCTGTTTTTT. Its translation is CASSQSGRNTGELFF.

The rearrangement links TRBV6-1 to TRBJ2-3, with D possibly TRBD2 on 6 matching bases. CDR3 length: 15 residues. Germline values: CDR1 MNHNS, CDR2 SASEGT. V gave up 5 bases and J gave up 0 bases, with 12 bases separating them. Here the CDR3 reads CASSQLALSTDTQYF. The CDR3 nucleotides are TGTGCCAGCAGTCAGCTAGCGCTAAGCACAGATACGCAGTATTTT.

The rearrangement uses TRBV2 and TRBJ2-3; the match to TRBD1 covers 9 bases. This CDR3 contains 15 residues. Germline V gene sequence: CDR1 SNHLY, CDR2 FYNNEI. The J segment lost 3 bases and the V segment lost 6 bases, leaving 7 bases of the junction unmatched. The CDR3 reads CASSGPGTGTDTQYF. In DNA, the CDR3 is TGTGCCAGCAGCGGACCCGGGACAGGGACAGATACGCAGTATTTT.

Of note for this clone: Additional DNA sequences in this sample encode the identical CDR3. The rearrangement links TRBV19 to TRBJ2-6; D may be TRBD1 (5 bases). The CDR3 has 15 residues. Germline CDR1 and CDR2: LNHDA and SQIVND (reference sequence). V was trimmed by 2 bases and J by 0 bases, leaving 5 bases between them. CDR3 coding DNA: TGTGCCAGTAGTATAAGGGGCTCTGGGGCCAACGTCCTGACTTTC. It codes for CASSIRGSGANVLTF. Together with reference TRBV19 and TRBJ2-6, the CDR3 gives the full variable domain: DGGITQSPKYLFRKEGQNVTLSCEQNLNHDAMYWYRQDPGQGLRLIYYSQIVNDFQKGDIAEGYSVSREKKESFPLTVTSAQKNPTAFYLCASSIRGSGANVLTFGAGSRLTVL.

This clone has only one observation. The chain joins TRBV30 to TRBJ2-6, with TRBD1 matching 12 bases. The V segment lost 8 bases and the J segment 1 base; nucleotides outside the gene matches: 9. CDR3 length equals 17 residues. The germline gives CDR1 GTSNPN, CDR2 SVGIG (reference sequence). The CDR3 sequence: CAHHRDRGLSGANVLTF. CDR3 DNA: TGTGCCCACCACAGGGACAGGGGGCTGTCTGGGGCCAACGTCCTGACTTTC.

The chain uses TRBV7-8 and TRBJ2-7; tentative D call: TRBD1 (6 bases). This CDR3 region has 16 residues. Germline V gene lookup returns CDR1 SGHVS and CDR2 FQNEAQ. The germline V and J ends were trimmed by 0 bases and 5 bases, with 17 bases remaining between them. As DNA, the CDR3 is TGTGCCAGCAGCTTAGCGGGAACAGGGCCCTGGGACGAGCAGTACTTC. Residues: CASSLAGTGPWDEQYF.

CDR3 residues: CASSISGQGFSFTAGNTIYF. The CDR3 DNA follows: TGTGCCAGTAGTATTTCAGGACAGGGGTTCTCGTTTACGGCTGGAAACACCATATATTTT. The chain links TRBV19 to TRBJ1-3; 9 positions match TRBD1. Germline CDR1 LNHDA, CDR2 SQIVND (reference sequence). The V gene end was trimmed by 3 bases and the J gene end by 2 bases; junction bases not matched to a gene: 17. The CDR3 spans 20 residues.

The chain uses TRBV5-4 and TRBJ1-1; no firm D call. The ends were cut back, 3 bases at V and 4 bases at J, with 10 bases in the middle. The CDR3 has 13 residues. Germline lookup yields CDR1 SGHNT and CDR2 YYREEE (reference sequence). CDR3 loop: CASSSPGSTEAFF. The CDR3 coding sequence is TGTGCCAGCAGCTCCCCCGGGAGCACTGAAGCTTTCTTT. The full variable domain, with the rest looked up from reference TRBV5-4 and TRBJ1-1, is ETGVTQSPTHLIKTRGQQVTLRCSSQSGHNTVSWYQQALGQGPQFIFQYYREEENGRGNFPPRFSGLQFPNYSSELNVNALELDDSALYLCASSSPGSTEAFFGQGTRLTVV.

V is TRBV30 and J is TRBJ2-6; D ambiguous. Germline V gene data show CDR1 as GTSNPN and CDR2 as SVGIG (reference sequence). The ends were cut back, 7 bases at V and 0 bases at J, with 16 bases in the middle. CDR3 length: 16 amino acids. The CDR3 DNA sequence: TGTGCCTCCCCGGGCCGGTCCCTCTCTGGGGCCAACGTCCTGACTTTC. Encoded protein: CASPGRSLSGANVLTF.

CDR3 in amino acids: CASSQTRTGERKEQYF. CDR3 DNA: TGTGCCAGCAGCCAAACCCGGACAGGAGAACGCAAAGAGCAGTACTTC. The gene calls are TRBV7-2 and TRBJ2-7; 7 bases align to TRBD1. J was trimmed by 7 bases and V by 5 bases; bases with no gene match: 17. CDR1 SGHTA and CDR2 FQGNSA come from the germline V gene. The CDR3 length is 16 residues.